A selection of T cell receptor beta chains follows, all from one sample in a study of cytomegalovirus exposure and HLA in healthy donors. Here immunoSEQ multiplex PCR was the method, and the copy in TCRdb shows in-frame clones only, minus some. The data contain approximately 120,000 clones, approximately 82% of them singletons. Sequenced sample: PBMCs. These receptors all come from a man in his late teens or twenties in good health and CMV-seropositive. The CDR3 runs from the conserved cysteine through the conserved F or W. D genes are given only for firm matches. The listing skips clone size in some rows; elsewhere it reads once, few, many or a size class.

j_gene,v_gene,abundance,d_gene,CDR3nt,CDR3aa
TRBJ2-5,TRBV10-3,NA,NA,TGTGCCATCAGTGGCCGGGACTCTTCCCAGACCCAGTACTTC,CAISGRDSSQTQYF
TRBJ2-2,TRBV9,NA,NA,TGTGCCAGCAGAGGGGGGGGCGGGGAGCTGTTTTTT,CASRGGGGELFF
TRBJ1-3,TRBV18,NA,TRBD1,TGTGCCAGCTCACCACCTGGACAGGGGGCAGCTGGAAACACCATATATTTT,CASSPPGQGAAGNTIYF
TRBJ2-2,TRBV28,few,TRBD1,TGTGCCAGCAGTTCAGAGGACAGGATCACCGGGGAGCTGTTTTTT,CASSSEDRITGELFF
TRBJ2-5,TRBV11-2,NA,NA,TGTGCCAGCAGCAAAAACCGGCCGGGAATGGGAGAGACCCAGTACTTC,CASSKNRPGMGETQYF
TRBJ2-7,TRBV6-5,NA,TRBD2,TGTGCCAGCAGTTACCAAGGGCGGGGGTCCTACGAGCAGTACTTC,CASSYQGRGSYEQYF
TRBJ2-3,TRBV7-6,many,TRBD1,TGTGCCAGCAGCAAACCGACAGGGGTCGGGGGCACAGATACGCAGTATTTT,CASSKPTGVGGTDTQYF
TRBJ2-7,TRBV19,NA,TRBD2,TGTGCCAGTAGTATCGGGATACTAGCGGACGAGCAGTACTTC,CASSIGILADEQYF
TRBJ2-7,TRBV14,NA,TRBD2,TGTGCCAGCAGCCTTACCGGACTAGCGACGGACGAGCAGTACTTC,CASSLTGLATDEQYF
TRBJ1-1,TRBV28,NA,TRBD1,TGTGCCACCCTACAGGGGATACGCACTGAAGCTTTCTTT,CATLQGIRTEAFF
TRBJ2-7,TRBV7-2,NA,NA,TGTGCCAGCAGCTTAGCGTCCCCAACTAGCACCTCCTCCTACGAGCAGTACTTC,CASSLASPTSTSSYEQYF
TRBJ2-4,TRBV30,NA,NA,TGTGCCTGGAACGCAGTTCTAGCCAAAAACATTCAGTACTTC,CAWNAVLAKNIQYF
TRBJ1-1,TRBV19,NA,NA,TGTGCCAGTAGTATCAGGGGGAACACTGAAGCTTTCTTT,CASSIRGNTEAFF
TRBJ2-3,TRBV19,NA,TRBD2,TGTGCCAGTAAGCGGGGGCCCACAGATACGCAGTATTTT,CASKRGPTDTQYF
TRBJ1-1,TRBV19,few,TRBD1,TGTGCCAGTAGTATAGTCGGACAGGGAAGTCTCACTGAAGCTTTCTTT,CASSIVGQGSLTEAFF
TRBJ2-7,TRBV10-2,NA,NA,TGCGCCAGCAGTGAGAGCTTCGAGCAGTACTTC,CASSESFEQYF
TRBJ1-1,TRBV10-2,few,NA,TGCGCCAGCAGCATTACAGGGTCCGACACTGAAGCTTTCTTT,CASSITGSDTEAFF
TRBJ1-1,TRBV4-1,NA,NA,TGCGCCAGCAGCCAAGATCCGTCAGTGAACACTGAAGCTTTCTTT,CASSQDPSVNTEAFF
TRBJ2-1,TRBV19,NA,NA,TGTGCCAGTAGTATTTCCGGGGGTACCCTCAATGAGCAGTTCTTC,CASSISGGTLNEQFF
TRBJ1-1,TRBV6-1,NA,NA,TGTGCCAGCAGTGAATTTTTCGGCAGGGGTGGCACTGAAGCTTTCTTT,CASSEFFGRGGTEAFF
TRBJ2-7,TRBV30,few,TRBD2,TGTGCCTGGAATAGCGGGGCCGATTACGAGCAGTACTTC,CAWNSGADYEQYF
TRBJ2-5,TRBV5-1,NA,TRBD2,TGCGCCAGCAGCTTAGCGGGGGGGGAAGAGACCCAGTACTTC,CASSLAGGEETQYF